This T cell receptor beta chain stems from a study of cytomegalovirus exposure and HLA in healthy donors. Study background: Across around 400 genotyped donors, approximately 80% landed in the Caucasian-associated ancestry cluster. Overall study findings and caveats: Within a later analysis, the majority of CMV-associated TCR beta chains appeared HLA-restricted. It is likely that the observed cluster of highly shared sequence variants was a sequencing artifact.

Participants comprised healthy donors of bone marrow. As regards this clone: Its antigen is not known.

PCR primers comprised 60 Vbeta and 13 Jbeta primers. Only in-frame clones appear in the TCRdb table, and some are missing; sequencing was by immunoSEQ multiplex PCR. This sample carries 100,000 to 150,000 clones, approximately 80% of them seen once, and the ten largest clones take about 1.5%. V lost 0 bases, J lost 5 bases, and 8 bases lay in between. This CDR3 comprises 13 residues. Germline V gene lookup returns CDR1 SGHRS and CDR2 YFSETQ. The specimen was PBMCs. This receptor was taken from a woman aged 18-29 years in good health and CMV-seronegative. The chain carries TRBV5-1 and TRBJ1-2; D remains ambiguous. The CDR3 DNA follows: TGCGCCAGCAGCTTGGCGGGAGTATATGGCTACACCTTC. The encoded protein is CASSLAGVYGYTF. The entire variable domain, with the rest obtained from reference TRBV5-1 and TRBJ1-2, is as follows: KAGVTQTPRYLIKTRGQQVTLSCSPISGHRSVSWYQQTPGQGLQFLFEYFSETQRNKGNFPGRFSGRQFSNSRSEMNVSTLELGDSALYLCASSLAGVYGYTFGSGTRLTVV.